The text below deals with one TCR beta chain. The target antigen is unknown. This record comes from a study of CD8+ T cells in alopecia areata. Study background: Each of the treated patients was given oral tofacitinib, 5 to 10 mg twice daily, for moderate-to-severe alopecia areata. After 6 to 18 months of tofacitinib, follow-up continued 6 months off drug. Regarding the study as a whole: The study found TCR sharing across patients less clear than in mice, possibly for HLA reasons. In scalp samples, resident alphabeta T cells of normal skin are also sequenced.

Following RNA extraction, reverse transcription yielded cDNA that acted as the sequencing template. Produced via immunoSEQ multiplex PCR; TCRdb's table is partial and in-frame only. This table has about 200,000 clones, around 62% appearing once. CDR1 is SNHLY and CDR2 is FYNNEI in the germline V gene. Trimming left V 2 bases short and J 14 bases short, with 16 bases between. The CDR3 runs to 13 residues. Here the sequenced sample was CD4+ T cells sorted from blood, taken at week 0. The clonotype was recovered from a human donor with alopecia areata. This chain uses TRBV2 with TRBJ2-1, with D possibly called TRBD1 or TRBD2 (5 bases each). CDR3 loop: CASSESGRGLEFF. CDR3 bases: TGTGCCAGCAGTGAATCGGGAAGGGGATTGGAGTTCTTC. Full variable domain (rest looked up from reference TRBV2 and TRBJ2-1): EPEVTQTPSHQVTQMGQEVILRCVPISNHLYFYWYRQILGQKVEFLVSFYNNEISEKSEIFDDQFSVERPDGSNFTLKIRSTKLEDSAMYFCASSESGRGLEFFGPGTRLTVL.